This T cell receptor beta chain appears in the sequencing data of a study of identical twins. The CDR3 extends over 15 amino acids. Per germline, CDR1 DFQATT and CDR2 SNEGSKA (reference sequence). The junction had 10 bases not matched to a gene; V was cut back by 5 bases and J by 5 bases. TCRdb re-analysed the 5' RACE reads in MiXCR, keeping a single row per CDR3 protein. Of fewer than 450,000 distinct CDR3 sequences in the sample, 9% were seen once. This clonotype appeared a few times. The receptor comes from a woman aged 45-59 years in good health. The rearrangement uses TRBV20-1 and TRBJ2-3; 10 positions match TRBD1. The specimen was naive T cells sorted from blood. The CDR3 loop reads CSAVAGTGVRDTQYF. DNA for the CDR3: TGCAGTGCTGTGGCCGGGACAGGGGTAAGAGATACGCAGTATTTT.